The clone carrying this TCR beta chain was picked up many times. Its antigen remains unidentified. The sample comes from a study of shared clonotypes between healthy human individuals. The study's findings and limits: Investigators expected sequencing depth to affect clonotype sharing among donors.

Deep was the level used in running the assay. Genomic DNA of every subset was divided equally among multiple immunoSEQ plates. Sequencing was performed with immunoSEQ multiplex PCR; in TCRdb, only in-frame clones are kept and a portion is missing. Here the sample spans some 1 million clones, about 75% being singletons. This receptor was identified in a man younger than 35 in good health. The sequencing sample was made of memory CD4+ T cells sorted from blood. Subset defined: CD45RA-negative fraction.

CDR3 coding DNA: TGCGCCAGCAGCTTCGGGCGGACCTACGAGCAGTACTTC. This sequence encodes CASSFGRTYEQYF. J is TRBJ2-7 and V is TRBV5-1; no firm D call. The germline V gene has CDR1 SGHRS and CDR2 YFSETQ. The V and J ends lost 2 bases and 2 bases respectively, with 8 bases between them. CDR3 length equals 13 residues. Full variable domain (remainder filled in from reference TRBV5-1 and TRBJ2-7): KAGVTQTPRYLIKTRGQQVTLSCSPISGHRSVSWYQQTPGQGLQFLFEYFSETQRNKGNFPGRFSGRQFSNSRSEMNVSTLELGDSALYLCASSFGRTYEQYFGPGTRLTVT.